These 10 T cell receptor beta chains came from one sample sequenced in a study of blood T cell repertoires in COVID-19. The protocol was immunoSEQ multiplex PCR, while the TCRdb copy is restricted to in-frame clones and leaves out a portion. The data contain 70,000 to 95,000 clones, roughly 90% of them singletons. The sequenced sample was peripheral blood. The receptors were gathered from a human donor with active COVID-19. The donor label of this sample is uncertain.

The chain joins TRBV7-9 to TRBJ2-5; possibly TRBD1 for D (6 bases). V was trimmed by 6 bases and J by 0 bases, leaving 17 bases between them. This CDR3 comprises 16 residues. Germline V gene data show CDR1 as SEHNR and CDR2 as FQNEAQ (reference sequence). The CDR3 loop reads CASRSTGRPNQETQYF. For the CDR3, the DNA is TGTGCCAGCAGAAGTACAGGGCGCCCGAACCAAGAGACCCAGTACTTC.

The V call is TRBV28, the J call TRBJ1-2; 7 nucleotides align to TRBD1. There are 15 residues in the CDR3. V lost 6 bases and J lost 0; bases outside the gene matches: 7. Germline V lookup: CDR1 MDHEN, CDR2 SYDVKM. CDR3 nucleotide sequence: TGTGCCAGCAGAGGGCAGGGGGATTCTAACTATGGCTACACCTTC. It yields the protein CASRGQGDSNYGYTF.

The chain couples TRBV19 to TRBJ2-5, with 9 bases that match TRBD1. Unmatched junction bases numbered 7, after V lost 4 bases and J lost 7 bases. In germline, CDR1 is LNHDA, CDR2 SQIVND (reference sequence). The CDR3 loop spans 14 amino acids. Written as DNA, the CDR3 is TGTGCCAGTAGTAGGGACAGGGCTTATGGGACCCAGTACTTC. The encoded protein is CASSRDRAYGTQYF.

The chain couples TRBV14 to TRBJ2-7, with 8 bases aligning to TRBD1. The germline CDR1 and CDR2 sequences are SGHDN and FVKESK. The length of the CDR3 is 13 residues. J lost 8 bases, V lost 3 bases, and 6 bases had no gene match. The CDR3 is CASSHEDRAQQYF. The CDR3 DNA reads as TGTGCCAGCAGCCATGAGGACAGGGCCCAGCAGTACTTC.

The chain is built from TRBV6-5 and TRBJ1-2; D unresolved. Germline V gene data show CDR1 as MNHEY and CDR2 as SVGAGI. The CDR3 extends over 14 amino acids. V was trimmed by 7 bases and J by 2 bases, leaving 14 bases between them. CDR3 amino acids: CASTNLGGNYGYTF. DNA for the CDR3: TGTGCCAGCACTAATCTAGGAGGGAACTATGGCTACACCTTC.

The chain couples TRBV4-3 to TRBJ2-3, with a possible D match to TRBD2 (6 bases). Trimming shortened V by 0 bases and J by 0 bases, and 16 bases separated the two germline ends. From germline, CDR1 is LGHNA and CDR2 YSLEER. This CDR3 has 18 amino acids. CDR3 protein: CASSQDLTRGRSTDTQYF. CDR3 sequence (DNA): TGCGCCAGCAGCCAAGATCTTACACGGGGGAGAAGCACAGATACGCAGTATTTT.

The rearrangement links TRBV18 to TRBJ1-2; perhaps TRBD1 as D (5 bases). This CDR3 is built from 14 residues. Germline V gene sequence: CDR1 KGHSH, CDR2 LQKENI. V was clipped by 1 base and J by 8 bases, with 14 bases between them. CDR3 residues: CASSPQGYGEGYTF. In DNA, the CDR3 is TGTGCCAGCTCACCACAGGGGTACGGCGAGGGCTACACCTTC.

The J gene is TRBJ2-1, the V gene TRBV18; 12 nucleotides line up with TRBD2. In germline, CDR1 is KGHSH, CDR2 LQKENI. Unmatched junction bases numbered 12, after V lost 3 bases and J lost 0 bases. The CDR3 spans 20 residues. CDR3 coding DNA: TGTGCCAGCTCACCCAGAAGACTAGCGGGGGATTTGAGCTCCTACAATGAGCAGTTCTTC. Translation gives CASSPRRLAGDLSSYNEQFF.

This rearrangement joins TRBV27 to TRBJ1-5; 7 bases map to TRBD1. The CDR3 is 13 amino acids. Germline assignment: CDR1 MNHEY and CDR2 SMNVEV (reference sequence). Trimming at V came to 5 bases and at J to 4 bases, leaving 2 bases not matched to a gene. Here the CDR3 reads CASSRQGNQPQHF. CDR3 sequence (DNA): TGTGCCAGCAGTCGACAGGGAAATCAGCCCCAGCATTTT.

V usage is TRBV2 and J usage is TRBJ2-7; 11 bases align to TRBD2. Losses at the gene ends were 5 bases for V and 1 base for J; bases not matched to a gene: 1. This CDR3 has 14 amino acids. Germline-derived CDR1 and CDR2 are SNHLY and FYNNEI. CDR3 sequence: CASSTSGGSYEQYF. The DNA of the CDR3 is TGTGCCAGCAGTACTAGCGGGGGTTCCTACGAGCAGTACTTC.